Listed below are T cell receptor beta chains from one sample, sequenced in a study of OX40 agonist ivuxolimab in advanced cancers. Measured with immunoSEQ multiplex PCR; TCRdb has only the in-frame clones, and not every one. The sample holds 100,000 or so clones, roughly 95% seen once. This specimen consisted of CD4+ or CD8+ T cells sorted from blood, obtained in a trial of the OX40 agonist ivuxolimab. These receptors were collected from an adult with an advanced solid tumor such as melanoma, head and neck, liver or kidney cancer. Each CDR3 is given with its conserved first and last residue. A D gene is named only where the DNA matches it firmly. Size is omitted from some rows. Given values are once, few, many or a class for expanded clones.

cdr3_nt cdr3_aa j_call v_call clone_size d_call
TGTGCCAGTAGTATAGCAGGGTATGGCAATCAGCCCCAGCATTTT CASSIAGYGNQPQHF TRBJ1-5 TRBV19 NA NA
TGTGCCAGCAGCCCGGGTCTAACTTTAAGCGGGATGCGCAATGAGCAGTTCTTC CASSPGLTLSGMRNEQFF TRBJ2-1 TRBV5-4 NA TRBD2
TGTGCCAGCTCACCACGGTCCGAACCTACGAGTGAGCAGTACTTC CASSPRSEPTSEQYF TRBJ2-7 TRBV18 NA NA
TGTGCCAGTAGTATAGATCCCTCTACAGATACGCAGTATTTT CASSIDPSTDTQYF TRBJ2-3 TRBV19 once NA
TGTGCCAGCAGCATAAATCTCCCGGGACTAGCGGGAAGTGCAGATACGCAGTATTTT CASSINLPGLAGSADTQYF TRBJ2-3 TRBV7-8 NA TRBD2
TGTGCCAGCAGTTATACAGTGAACACTGAAGCTTTCTTT CASSYTVNTEAFF TRBJ1-1 TRBV28 NA NA
TGCAGCGTTGAGATCGGGCCCGGGGAGCTGTTTTTT CSVEIGPGELFF TRBJ2-2 TRBV29-1 NA NA
TGTGCCAGCAGCTTAGGGGGGACAGGGTTGGAGACCCAGTACTTC CASSLGGTGLETQYF TRBJ2-5 TRBV7-9 NA TRBD1
TGTGCCAGCAGTGAAGAGGGGGACTGGAATCAGCCCCAGCATTTT CASSEEGDWNQPQHF TRBJ1-5 TRBV6-1 NA NA
TGTGCCAGCAGTCATAGGGACAGTAATCAGCCCCAGCATTTT CASSHRDSNQPQHF TRBJ1-5 TRBV28 NA TRBD1
TGTGCCAGCAGTTTAGGACTAGCGGGGAACAATGAGCAGTTCTTC CASSLGLAGNNEQFF TRBJ2-1 TRBV27 NA TRBD2
TGTGCCAGCAGTCGACAGGAGGATTATGATACGCAGTATTTT CASSRQEDYDTQYF TRBJ2-3 TRBV27 NA NA
TGTGCCAGTAGTATAGGTGGATTCAGGGGAAGCAATCAGCCCCAGCATTTT CASSIGGFRGSNQPQHF TRBJ1-5 TRBV19 NA NA
TGTGCCAGCAGTTACTCGGGGACTAGCGGGGTGGAGACCCAGTACTTC CASSYSGTSGVETQYF TRBJ2-5 TRBV6-5 NA TRBD2
TGTGCCAGCAGCCTAGACTTCTACAATGAGCAGTTCTTC CASSLDFYNEQFF TRBJ2-1 TRBV11-3 NA NA
TGTGCCAGCAGCTCACTCCCCAAGACAGCGAGGTACACCTTC CASSSLPKTARYTF TRBJ1-2 TRBV9 NA NA
TGCGCCAGCAGCCACCCGGGACGGAACACTGAAGCTTTCTTT CASSHPGRNTEAFF TRBJ1-1 TRBV4-3 NA NA
TGCGCCAGCAGGGAGACAGGGTATTCACCCCTCCACTTT CASRETGYSPLHF TRBJ1-6 TRBV4-1 few TRBD1
TGCAGCGTTGGAAGGGACAGGGGAAATTACGAGCAGTACTTC CSVGRDRGNYEQYF TRBJ2-7 TRBV29-1 NA TRBD1
TGCAGCGTTGTGACAGGCATCTCCTACGAGCAGTACTTC CSVVTGISYEQYF TRBJ2-7 TRBV29-1 NA NA
TGTGCCAGCAGCTCAGGAGAGAGACTCTATGGCTACACCTTC CASSSGERLYGYTF TRBJ1-2 TRBV7-9 NA NA
TGTGCCAGCAGCGTAGCGATCAAACCTAGCACAGATACGCAGTATTTT CASSVAIKPSTDTQYF TRBJ2-3 TRBV9 once NA
TGCGCCAGCAGCACCCGGACAGGGGGGTCCTACGAGCAGTACTTC CASSTRTGGSYEQYF TRBJ2-7 TRBV4-1 NA TRBD1
TGTGCCAGCAGTTCGGGACAGGGGCTGGTGGCTAATGAAAAACTGTTTTTT CASSSGQGLVANEKLFF TRBJ1-4 TRBV7-9 once TRBD1
TGTGCCATCAGAAACGGACTAGCGAGCATTCAGTACTTC CAIRNGLASIQYF TRBJ2-4 TRBV10-3 NA TRBD2
TGTGCCAGTAGCACCCGGGCGGGAGAGTTCTACGAGCAGTACTTC CASSTRAGEFYEQYF TRBJ2-7 TRBV19 few TRBD2
TGTGCCTGGACTCAGTGGGCCGGGCCGGAGACCCAGTACTTC CAWTQWAGPETQYF TRBJ2-5 TRBV30 NA NA
TGCGCCAGCAGCCAAGAGGAACACAATGAGCAGTTCTTC CASSQEEHNEQFF TRBJ2-1 TRBV4-1 NA NA
TGTGCCAGCAGTAAAGCGGGGGGGTACCAAGAGACCCAGTACTTC CASSKAGGYQETQYF TRBJ2-5 TRBV7-3 once TRBD2
TGTGCCAGCAGTTGGGACAGTGCCTCCTACGAGCAGTACTTC CASSWDSASYEQYF TRBJ2-7 TRBV27 NA TRBD1
TGTGCCAGCAGCTCGATTAGCGAGGCCAAAAACATTCAGTACTTC CASSSISEAKNIQYF TRBJ2-4 TRBV7-9 NA NA
TGTGCCAGCAGTAGGACCGGGACTAGCGGAGGCGAGCAGTACTTC CASSRTGTSGGEQYF TRBJ2-7 TRBV5-4 once TRBD2
TGTGCCAGTAGTATAGAGCCCAGGGGGTCGACTGAAGCTTTCTTT CASSIEPRGSTEAFF TRBJ1-1 TRBV19 NA TRBD1
TGTGCCAGCAGTCTACAGGGAAGGGGGTACGAGCAGTACTTC CASSLQGRGYEQYF TRBJ2-7 TRBV27 NA NA
TGTGCCAGCAGCCCCGGACTAGTTAACACCGGGGAGCTGTTTTTT CASSPGLVNTGELFF TRBJ2-2 TRBV7-3 NA TRBD2
TGTGCCAGCAGGGGACGGACCAATGAAAAACTGTTTTTT CASRGRTNEKLFF TRBJ1-4 TRBV2 NA NA
TGCGCCAGCAGCCAAGATCTTGGACTAATGGGGGAGCAGTACTTC CASSQDLGLMGEQYF TRBJ2-7 TRBV4-1 few NA
TGTGCCAGCAGTTCTCGGCGTGGTGAAAAACTGTTTTTT CASSSRRGEKLFF TRBJ1-4 TRBV27 once NA
TGTGCCAGCAGGGAAGTGGACGAGCAGTACTTC CASREVDEQYF TRBJ2-7 TRBV6-1 NA NA
TGTGCCAGTAGTCCCTCTTCCCCCGCGGTGGTTGGCTACACCTTC CASSPSSPAVVGYTF TRBJ1-2 TRBV19 NA NA
TGTGCCAGCAGCTTAGGGTACTTTTACGAGCAGTACTTC CASSLGYFYEQYF TRBJ2-7 TRBV11-2 NA NA
TGTGCCAGCAGTCAAGGGACAGGGGGCAATGGCTACACCTTC CASSQGTGGNGYTF TRBJ1-2 TRBV27 NA TRBD1
TGTGCCAGCAGCGTAGCGGGGCTCCAAGAGACCCAGTACTTC CASSVAGLQETQYF TRBJ2-5 TRBV9 NA NA
TGTGCCAGCAGTCCCGGGGAGGGGGGCACTGAAGCTTTCTTT CASSPGEGGTEAFF TRBJ1-1 TRBV6-5 NA NA
TGTGCCTGGAGTAGGGGGGGTGGGAATCAGCCCCAGCATTTT CAWSRGGGNQPQHF TRBJ1-5 TRBV30 NA NA
TGTGCCAGCTCACCACAGGGCCCCCCTATGGATTTT CASSPQGPPMDF TRBJ2-3 TRBV18 NA NA
TGTGCCAGCAGTCAAACTGCGAACACTGAAGCTTTCTTT CASSQTANTEAFF TRBJ1-1 TRBV7-9 NA NA
TGCGCCAGCAGCCTAAATCAGGGGATCGCTAACTATGGCTACACCTTC CASSLNQGIANYGYTF TRBJ1-2 TRBV4-3 NA NA
TGTGCCAGCAGCGGTCCGGGGGGGCCGAATGAGCAGTTCTTC CASSGPGGPNEQFF TRBJ2-1 TRBV9 NA TRBD2
TGTGCCATCAGTGAGGCGACTACGCCGCTCGAGCAGTACTTC CAISEATTPLEQYF TRBJ2-7 TRBV10-3 NA NA
TGTGCCAGCAGTTTATCGACTCCCTACGAGCAGTACTTC CASSLSTPYEQYF TRBJ2-7 TRBV27 NA NA
TGTGCCAGCAGTGAATTAGGGACAGTCTCCTACGAGCAGTACTTC CASSELGTVSYEQYF TRBJ2-7 TRBV2 NA TRBD1
TGTGCCAGCACCGGGGGAAACACAGATACGCAGTATTTT CASTGGNTDTQYF TRBJ2-3 TRBV6-5 NA NA